The rows below give T cell receptor beta chains drawn from one sample of a study of beta chain features in type 1 diabetes. Assay used: immunoSEQ multiplex PCR; TCRdb lists only in-frame clones, some missing. The profile covers 150,000 to 200,000 clones, with 7.5% to 8.5% appearing a single time and around 0.5% taken by the ten largest. Specimen: central memory CD4+ T cells from blood. The source of these receptors is a man aged 18 to 30 with type 1 diabetes. The conserved cysteine and the conserved F or W are not part of the CDR3 here.

j_call,v_call,cdr3_aa
TRBJ2-7,TRBV29-1,SVDLKGDSYEQY
TRBJ2-7,TRBV27,ASRQEYEQY
TRBJ2-2,TRBV10-3,AISGQSTSTGELF
TRBJ1-1,TRBV19,ASRQTRNTEAF
TRBJ2-7,TRBV10-3,AISDRTGRPEQY
TRBJ1-1,TRBV9,ASSSASTVGNTEAF
TRBJ2-7,TRBV28,ASSSPNGGWVEQY
TRBJ2-7,TRBV23-1,ASSDSKDSSTWEQY
TRBJ1-6,TRBV14,ASSLYRGSPLH
TRBJ2-1,TRBV28,ASSFLYRSYNEQF
TRBJ2-7,TRBV11-2,ASSLDLGLHEQY